The rows below give T cell receptor beta chains drawn from one sample of a study of blood T cell repertoires in COVID-19. Clones were read by immunoSEQ multiplex PCR, and TCRdb kept only the in-frame ones, dropping some. The sample consists of fewer than 450,000 clones, about 87% of them appearing once. Sequenced: peripheral blood. All receptors come from a woman aged 45-65 years with COVID-19, enrolled during active disease. The CDR3 runs from the conserved cysteine through the conserved F or W. Each record gives: D gene, V gene, clone size, J gene, CDR3 DNA, CDR3 protein. D genes are given only for firm matches. The listing skips clone size in some rows; elsewhere it reads once, few, many or a size class.

D: -
V: TRBV2
size: -
J: TRBJ1-5
DNA: TGTGCCAGCAGTGAGGCGGAAGTACAGCCCCAGCATTTT
CDR3: CASSEAEVQPQHF

D: -
V: TRBV30
size: -
J: TRBJ1-5
DNA: TGTGCCTGGAGCGGGGGGCGGTTGGGTCAGCCCCAGCATTTT
CDR3: CAWSGGRLGQPQHF

D: -
V: TRBV7-8
size: -
J: TRBJ2-7
DNA: TGTGCCAGCAGTTTAGGGTCGTCAGGGAAACTCTACGAGCAGTACTTC
CDR3: CASSLGSSGKLYEQYF

D: -
V: TRBV24-1
size: -
J: TRBJ2-3
DNA: TGTGCCACCAGTGATCTCGACAGGTCCTTCACAGATACGCAGTATTTT
CDR3: CATSDLDRSFTDTQYF

D: TRBD2
V: TRBV6-5
size: -
J: TRBJ2-7
DNA: TGTGCCAGCAGAGCGGGGGGCTTCTACGAGCAGTACTTC
CDR3: CASRAGGFYEQYF

D: TRBD1
V: TRBV9
size: few
J: TRBJ1-1
DNA: TGTGCCAGCAGTCCCGGGACAGGGATCACTGAAGCTTTCTTT
CDR3: CASSPGTGITEAFF

D: -
V: TRBV27
size: -
J: TRBJ2-2
DNA: TGTGCCAGCAGGACAAGGAACACCGGGGAGCTGTTTTTT
CDR3: CASRTRNTGELFF

D: -
V: TRBV6-2/TRBV6-3
size: -
J: TRBJ2-6
DNA: TGTGCCAGCAGTTACCTCGGGGGTTCGGGCAACGTCCTGACTTTC
CDR3: CASSYLGGSGNVLTF

D: TRBD1
V: TRBV19
size: -
J: TRBJ1-5
DNA: TGTGCCAGTATGGACAGGGATCATCAGCCCCAGCATTTT
CDR3: CASMDRDHQPQHF

D: -
V: TRBV5-1
size: few
J: TRBJ2-3
DNA: TGCGCCAGCAGGCCCTCCTTGGGCGGGTGGACAGATACGCAGTATTTT
CDR3: CASRPSLGGWTDTQYF

D: -
V: TRBV18
size: -
J: TRBJ2-6
DNA: TGTGCCAGCTCACGACAGCTCTCTGGGGCCAACGTCCTGACTTTC
CDR3: CASSRQLSGANVLTF

D: -
V: TRBV9
size: -
J: TRBJ1-6
DNA: TGTGCCAGCAGCGTAGCGGGGGGGAATAATTCACCCCTCCACTTT
CDR3: CASSVAGGNNSPLHF

D: -
V: TRBV6-5
size: -
J: TRBJ2-1
DNA: TGTGCCAGCAAGCGTTACAATGAGCAGTTCTTC
CDR3: CASKRYNEQFF

D: TRBD1
V: TRBV28
size: -
J: TRBJ1-4
DNA: TGTGCCAGCAGTCCCCTTTACAGGGGAACTAATGAAAAACTGTTTTTT
CDR3: CASSPLYRGTNEKLFF

D: -
V: TRBV27
size: -
J: TRBJ1-4
DNA: TGTGCCAGCAGGCAGGGGATGTCTAATGAAAAACTGTTTTTT
CDR3: CASRQGMSNEKLFF

D: -
V: TRBV6-6
size: -
J: TRBJ1-2
DNA: TGTGCCAGCAGTTACTCAAGTCAGGGAAACTACACCTTC
CDR3: CASSYSSQGNYTF

D: TRBD1
V: TRBV19
size: -
J: TRBJ2-7
DNA: TGTGCCAGTAGTATTGAAGACAGGGTCTACGAGCAGTACTTC
CDR3: CASSIEDRVYEQYF

D: TRBD2
V: TRBV9
size: -
J: TRBJ2-7
DNA: TGTGCCAGCAGCGGTATTCCCGGGACTAGCGGCTCCTACGAGCAGTACTTC
CDR3: CASSGIPGTSGSYEQYF

D: -
V: TRBV2
size: -
J: TRBJ1-5
DNA: TGTGCCAGCAGTGTGAGCGGGAATCAGCCCCAGCATTTT
CDR3: CASSVSGNQPQHF

D: -
V: TRBV11-2
size: -
J: TRBJ1-2
DNA: TGTGCCAGCAGCTCCCCCGGACAGCTCCTATATGGCTACACCTTC
CDR3: CASSSPGQLLYGYTF

D: -
V: TRBV9
size: -
J: TRBJ2-7
DNA: TGTGCCAGCAGCGAAAATCCGGGACAACCATACGAGCAGTACTTC
CDR3: CASSENPGQPYEQYF

D: TRBD1
V: TRBV18
size: -
J: TRBJ1-1
DNA: TGTGCCAGCTCACCGTCGACAGGGTCTCACACTGAAGCTTTCTTT
CDR3: CASSPSTGSHTEAFF

D: TRBD1
V: TRBV30
size: -
J: TRBJ1-5
DNA: TGTGCCTGGAGCCAGACAGGGCTGGGTGGTCAGCCCCAGCATTTT
CDR3: CAWSQTGLGGQPQHF

D: -
V: TRBV15
size: -
J: TRBJ1-1
DNA: TGTGCCACCAGCAGGCGAGGACAGCTGAACACTGAAGCTTTCTTT
CDR3: CATSRRGQLNTEAFF

D: -
V: TRBV5-1
size: -
J: TRBJ2-6
DNA: TGCGCCAGCAGCCGCGGGGACAGCTTCTTCTCTGGGGCCAACGTCCTGACTTTC
CDR3: CASSRGDSFFSGANVLTF

D: TRBD1
V: TRBV5-5
size: -
J: TRBJ2-3
DNA: TGTGCCAGCACCCGAGGAGAGGGGGCCTTCACAGATACGCAGTATTTT
CDR3: CASTRGEGAFTDTQYF

D: -
V: TRBV6-5
size: -
J: TRBJ1-1
DNA: TGTGCCAGCAGTTATATCGGCACTGAAGCTTTCTTT
CDR3: CASSYIGTEAFF

D: TRBD2
V: TRBV27
size: once
J: TRBJ2-3
DNA: TGTGCCAGCAAACGGACTAGCGGGGCCTACACAGATACGCAGTATTTT
CDR3: CASKRTSGAYTDTQYF

D: -
V: TRBV3-1/TRBV3-2
size: -
J: TRBJ1-6
DNA: TGTGCCAGCAGCCAAGGTCGGGTCTTTAATTCTTCACCCCTCCACTTT
CDR3: CASSQGRVFNSSPLHF

D: -
V: TRBV28
size: -
J: TRBJ2-7
DNA: TGTGCCAGCAGTTTGCAGCGGAATTCCTACGAGCAGTACTTC
CDR3: CASSLQRNSYEQYF

D: -
V: TRBV4-2
size: -
J: TRBJ2-2
DNA: TGTGCCAGCAGCCAGAGAGCCGGGGAGCTGTTTTTT
CDR3: CASSQRAGELFF

D: TRBD2
V: TRBV3-1/TRBV3-2
size: -
J: TRBJ2-7
DNA: TGTGCCAGCAGCCCTAGCGGGGACTACGAGCAGTACTTC
CDR3: CASSPSGDYEQYF

D: -
V: TRBV5-1
size: -
J: TRBJ1-1
DNA: TGCGCCAGCAGTCAAAAACGGGAAGGTGTATGGAACACTGAAGCTTTCTTT
CDR3: CASSQKREGVWNTEAFF

D: TRBD1
V: TRBV7-9
size: -
J: TRBJ1-2
DNA: TGTGCCAGCAGCTTAGCCTCCGGACAGGGCCGGAGCGGCTACACCTTC
CDR3: CASSLASGQGRSGYTF

D: TRBD1
V: TRBV5-6
size: -
J: TRBJ2-6
DNA: TGTGCCAGCAGCACCAGGACAGGGGCTGGGGCCAACGTCCTGACTTTC
CDR3: CASSTRTGAGANVLTF

D: -
V: TRBV11-2
size: -
J: TRBJ2-1
DNA: TGTGCCAGCAGCTTAGGGTCCACAACGTTCTTC
CDR3: CASSLGSTTFF

D: TRBD2
V: TRBV5-6
size: -
J: TRBJ2-1
DNA: TGTGCCAGCCCCAAGACACTAGCGGGACCCTACAATGAGCAGTTCTTC
CDR3: CASPKTLAGPYNEQFF

D: TRBD1
V: TRBV3-1/TRBV3-2
size: -
J: TRBJ1-2
DNA: TGTGCCAGCAGCCAAGGGGGACAGGGGAATGGCTACACCTTC
CDR3: CASSQGGQGNGYTF

D: -
V: TRBV5-1
size: -
J: TRBJ2-1
DNA: TGCGCCAGCAGCGGCGAGGGCTCCTACAATGAGCAGTTCTTC
CDR3: CASSGEGSYNEQFF

D: TRBD2
V: TRBV6-5
size: once
J: TRBJ2-7
DNA: TGTGCCAGCATTAAGGCGGCGGGGGCCTACGAGCAGTACTTC
CDR3: CASIKAAGAYEQYF

D: -
V: TRBV4-1
size: -
J: TRBJ1-1
DNA: TGCGCCAGCAGCCAAGATCTAACGGCCAGGTCCCGAGCTTTCTTT
CDR3: CASSQDLTARSRAFF